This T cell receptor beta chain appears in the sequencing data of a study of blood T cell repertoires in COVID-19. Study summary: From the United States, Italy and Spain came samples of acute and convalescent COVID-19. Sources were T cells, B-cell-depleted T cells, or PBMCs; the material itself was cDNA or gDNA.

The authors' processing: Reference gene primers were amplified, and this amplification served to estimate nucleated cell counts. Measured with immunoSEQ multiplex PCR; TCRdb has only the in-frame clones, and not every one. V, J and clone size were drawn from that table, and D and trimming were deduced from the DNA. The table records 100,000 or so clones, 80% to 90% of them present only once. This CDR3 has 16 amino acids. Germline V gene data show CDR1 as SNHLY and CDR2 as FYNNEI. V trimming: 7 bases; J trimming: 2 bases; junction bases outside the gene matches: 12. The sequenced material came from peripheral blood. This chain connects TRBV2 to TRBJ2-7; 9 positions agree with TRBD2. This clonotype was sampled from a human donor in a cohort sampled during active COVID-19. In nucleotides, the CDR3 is TGTGCCAGCACCGGAGACGGGACTAGCAAAACCTACGAGCAGTACTTC. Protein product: CASTGDGTSKTYEQYF.